The subject of this entry is one T cell receptor (beta chain). Seattle cases were enrolled at active infection and followed longitudinally. The sample comes from a study of blood T cell repertoires in COVID-19. Background on the study: COVID-19 samples from acute and convalescent phases originated in the United States, Italy and Spain. Nucleic acid was either cDNA or gDNA, and it came from T cells, B-cell-depleted T cells, or PBMCs.

This CDR3 has 12 residues. The V end lost 6 bases, the J end lost 5 bases, and 10 bases lay between the germline ends. Germline V gene sequence: CDR1 SNHLY, CDR2 FYNNEI. In the authors' workflow: By means of reference gene primer amplification, nucleated cell counts were estimated. Sequenced by immunoSEQ multiplex PCR; TCRdb stores in-frame clones only, minus some. That table supplies the V and J calls and clone size; D and trimming were determined from the DNA. The profile shows fewer than 400,000 clones, roughly 88% of them singletons. The V call is TRBV2, the J call TRBJ1-2; D gene uncertain. The origin of this receptor is a woman younger than 45 with COVID-19, enrolled during active disease. Sequenced sample: peripheral blood. CDR3 loop: CASSFDQYGYTF. CDR3 bases: TGTGCCAGCAGCTTCGATCAGTATGGCTACACCTTC.